Presented here are 14 T cell receptor beta chains from one specimen sequenced in a study of CD8+CD57+ T cells in acquired aplastic anemia. The study profiled TCR beta VDJ and CDR3 using genomic DNA as template. A single record per CDR3 protein comes from TCRdb applying MiXCR to the reads. Among under 40,000 distinct CDR3 sequences, more than 75% were seen once, and the ten largest hold about 20%. The sequencing sample was made of sorted CD4+, CD8+, or CD8+CD57+ T cells (not recorded which) from PBMCs. The receptors were gathered from a human donor in good health, serving as a control.

The V call is TRBV19, the J call TRBJ1-1; 8 nucleotides line up with TRBD1. Looked up from germline, CDR1 is LNHDA and CDR2 is SQIVND (reference sequence). V dropped 6 bases and J dropped 1; count of bases not matched to a gene: 4. The CDR3 runs 14 residues. CDR3: CASRGQGTNTEAFF. Here the CDR3 DNA reads TGTGCCAGTAGAGGACAGGGAACGAACACTGAAGCTTTCTTT.

This clonotype has a single count. A read error may account for a junction end that differs from germline. V is TRBV25-1 and J is TRBJ2-1, with D possibly TRBD2 on 6 matching bases. CDR3 size: 15 residues. Germline CDR1 MGHDK, CDR2 SYGVNS. In DNA form, the CDR3 reads TGTGTCAGCAGCAGAGGGAGGAGGGGATCCGATGAGCAGTTCTTC. Its protein is CVSSRGRRGSDEQFF.

The V call is TRBV29-1, the J call TRBJ2-1, with D unresolved. Trimming stripped 0 bases from V and 5 bases from J, with 8 bases between. CDR1 and CDR2 (germline): SQVTM, ANQGSEA. The CDR3 length is 13 residues. The CDR3 is CSVEDQGDNEQFF. In DNA, the CDR3 is TGCAGCGTTGAAGATCAAGGAGACAATGAGCAGTTCTTC.

This rearrangement joins TRBV29-1 to TRBJ2-7, with TRBD1 matching over 7 bases. Germline CDR1 is SQVTM and CDR2 is ANQGSEA. There are 14 residues in the CDR3. The CDR3 DNA is TGCACCCTTACCGGGACAGCGAGCTCCTACGAGCAGTACTTC. Translating it yields CTLTGTASSYEQYF.

This chain uses TRBV10-3 with TRBJ1-2, with 8 bases lining up with TRBD1. The J segment lost 0 bases and the V segment lost 6 bases, leaving 3 bases of the junction unmatched. There are 14 residues in the CDR3. The V gene's germline CDR1 is ENHRY and CDR2 SYGVKD. As DNA, the CDR3 is TGTGCCATCAGCACAGGGGGTCCTAACTATGGCTACACCTTC. This gives the protein CAISTGGPNYGYTF.

The chain carries TRBV9 and TRBJ1-2; 7 bases are a match to TRBD1. The CDR3 contains 16 residues. Germline trimming cut 0 bases from V and 3 bases from J; bases unmatched to any gene: 8. CDR1 is SGDLS, CDR2 YYNGEE, per germline. The CDR3 loop is CASSVEAGGADYGYTF. In DNA, the CDR3 is TGTGCCAGCAGCGTAGAAGCAGGGGGAGCGGACTATGGCTACACCTTC.

The chain uses TRBV29-1 and TRBJ2-7; D is uncertain. The CDR3 extends over 12 amino acids. In germline, CDR1 is SQVTM, CDR2 ANQGSEA. Trimming took off 5 bases at V and 6 bases at J, with 14 bases between the two ends. The CDR3 sequence is CSVRAGPLEQYF. The CDR3 DNA reads TGCAGCGTTCGGGCCGGCCCGCTCGAGCAGTACTTC.

This clonotype was picked up a small number of times. This chain connects TRBV19 to TRBJ1-3; no firm D call. V was clipped by 5 bases and J by 0 bases, with 8 bases between them. In germline, CDR1 is LNHDA, CDR2 SQIVND (reference sequence). This CDR3 region has 14 residues. The CDR3 region is CASSPVLSGNTIYF. Here the CDR3 DNA reads TGTGCCAGTAGTCCGGTCCTCTCTGGAAACACCATATATTTT.

This clonotype has just a few counts. J is TRBJ2-7 and V is TRBV15, with 9 bases that match TRBD1. Trimming removed 2 bases from V and 6 bases from J; junction bases left unmatched: 8. CDR1 LNHNV and CDR2 YYDKDF come from the germline V gene (reference sequence). This CDR3 comprises 15 residues. CDR3: CATSRPPGQGTEQYF. The DNA for the CDR3 is TGTGCCACCAGCAGACCCCCTGGACAGGGGACCGAGCAGTACTTC. Full variable domain (rest looked up from reference TRBV15 and TRBJ2-7): DAMVIQNPRYQVTQFGKPVTLSCSQTLNHNVMYWYQQKSSQAPKLLFHYYDKDFNNEADTPDNFQSRRPNTSFCFLDIRSPGLGDTAMYLCATSRPPGQGTEQYFGPGTRLTVT.

The genes are TRBV2 and TRBJ1-2, with D possibly being TRBD1 (5 bases). V lost 6 bases to trimming and J lost 6 bases, with 14 bases between them. Germline V gene data show CDR1 as SNHLY and CDR2 as FYNNEI. The CDR3 spans 13 residues. In nucleotides, the CDR3 is TGTGCCAGCAGACCGGGACCTAGCCATGGCTACACCTTC. Translated: CASRPGPSHGYTF.

This chain joins TRBV19 and TRBJ1-1; 9 nucleotides agree with TRBD1. The ends lost 5 bases at V and 1 base at J; junction bases unmatched: 2. The germline CDR1 and CDR2 sequences are LNHDA and SQIVND (reference sequence). The CDR3 spans 14 residues. CDR3 DNA: TGTGCCAGTAGTGAGGACAGGGGGAACACTGAAGCTTTCTTT. It codes for CASSEDRGNTEAFF.

The chain joins TRBV20-1 to TRBJ2-5; D could derive from TRBD1 or TRBD2 (5 bases each). The V end was cut by 3 bases, the J end by 9 bases, with 23 bases between. The CDR3 loop spans 15 amino acids. The germline V gene encodes CDR1 DFQATT and CDR2 SNEGSKA (reference sequence). The CDR3 loop reads CSARRITGTTFAQYF. Here the CDR3 DNA reads TGCAGTGCTAGGCGGATAACCGGGACCACCTTTGCCCAGTACTTC.

The chain recombines TRBV7-8 with TRBJ2-7; D remains unclear. V was trimmed by 5 bases and J by 3 bases, leaving 14 bases between them. The CDR3 extends over 14 amino acids. The germline gives CDR1 SGHVS, CDR2 FQNEAQ. CDR3 loop: CASSGQGVNYEQYF. Here the CDR3 DNA reads TGTGCCAGCAGCGGGCAAGGAGTGAACTACGAGCAGTACTTC.

The chain couples TRBV6-4 to TRBJ2-3, with 9 bases fitting TRBD1. J gave up 6 bases and V 5 bases, and 9 bases lay outside the gene matches. In germline, CDR1 is MRHNA, CDR2 SNTAGT. This CDR3 spans 15 amino acids. CDR3 residues: CASSLRGTGSDTQYF. The CDR3 DNA reads as TGTGCCAGCAGTTTACGTGGGACAGGGTCCGATACGCAGTATTTT.